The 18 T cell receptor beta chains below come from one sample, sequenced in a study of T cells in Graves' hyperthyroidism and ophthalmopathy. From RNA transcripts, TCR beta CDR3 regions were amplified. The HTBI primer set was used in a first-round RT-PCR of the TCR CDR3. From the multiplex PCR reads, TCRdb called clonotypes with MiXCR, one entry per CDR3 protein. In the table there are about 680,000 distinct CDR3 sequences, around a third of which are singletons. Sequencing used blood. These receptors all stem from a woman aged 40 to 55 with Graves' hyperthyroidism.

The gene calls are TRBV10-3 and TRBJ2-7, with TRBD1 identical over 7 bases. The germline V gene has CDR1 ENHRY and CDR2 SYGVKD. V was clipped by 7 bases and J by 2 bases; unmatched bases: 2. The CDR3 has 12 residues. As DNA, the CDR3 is TGTGCCATCACAGGGGGTGCCTACGAGCAGTACTTC. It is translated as CAITGGAYEQYF.

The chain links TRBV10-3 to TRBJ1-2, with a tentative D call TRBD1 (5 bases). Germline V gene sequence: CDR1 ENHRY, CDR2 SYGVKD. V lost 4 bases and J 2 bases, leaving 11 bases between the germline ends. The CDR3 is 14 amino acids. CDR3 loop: CAISARGPNYGYTF. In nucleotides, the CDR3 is TGTGCCATCAGTGCAAGGGGCCCGAACTATGGCTACACCTTC.

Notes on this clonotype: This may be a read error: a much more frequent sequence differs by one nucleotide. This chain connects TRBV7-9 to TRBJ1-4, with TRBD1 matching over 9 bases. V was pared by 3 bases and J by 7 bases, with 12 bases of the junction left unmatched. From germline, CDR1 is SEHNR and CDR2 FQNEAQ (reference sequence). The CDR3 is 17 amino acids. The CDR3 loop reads CASSFISRRQGGEKLFF. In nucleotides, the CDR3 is TGTGCCAGCAGCTTTATCTCTCGGAGACAGGGGGGTGAAAAACTGTTTTTT.

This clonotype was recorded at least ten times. CDR3 region: CASSETGVLYEQYF. The CDR3 bases are TGTGCCAGCAGCGAGACAGGGGTCCTTTACGAGCAGTACTTC. J is TRBJ2-7 and V is TRBV14, with 8 bases fitting TRBD1. Per the germline V gene, CDR1 is SGHDN and CDR2 is FVKESK. Trimming at V came to 5 bases and at J to 4 bases, leaving 7 bases not matched to a gene. CDR3 length: 14 residues.

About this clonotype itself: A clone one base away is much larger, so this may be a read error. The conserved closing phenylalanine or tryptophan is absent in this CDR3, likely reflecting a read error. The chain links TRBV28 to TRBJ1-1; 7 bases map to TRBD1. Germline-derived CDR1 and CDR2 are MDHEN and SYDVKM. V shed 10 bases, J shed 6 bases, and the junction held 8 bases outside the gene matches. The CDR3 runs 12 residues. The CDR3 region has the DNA TGTGCCACCACGACAGGGACCGCTGAAGCTTTCCTT. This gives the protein CATTTGTAEAFL.

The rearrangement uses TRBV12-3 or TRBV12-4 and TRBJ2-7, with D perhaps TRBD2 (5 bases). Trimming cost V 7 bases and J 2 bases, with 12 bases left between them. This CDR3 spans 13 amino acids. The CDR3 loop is CASKRGDTYEQYF. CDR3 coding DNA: TGTGCCAGCAAACGGGGAGACACCTACGAGCAGTACTTC.

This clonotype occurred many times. The CDR3 protein is CSAQGVPMAEAFF. The CDR3 bases are TGCAGTGCCCAGGGGGTACCGATGGCTGAAGCTTTCTTT. This chain uses TRBV20-1 with TRBJ1-1, with 7 bases fitting TRBD1. Germline loops: CDR1 DFQATT, CDR2 SNEGSKA (reference sequence). V lost 6 bases to trimming and J lost 6 bases; unmatched junction nucleotides: 10. This CDR3 spans 13 amino acids.

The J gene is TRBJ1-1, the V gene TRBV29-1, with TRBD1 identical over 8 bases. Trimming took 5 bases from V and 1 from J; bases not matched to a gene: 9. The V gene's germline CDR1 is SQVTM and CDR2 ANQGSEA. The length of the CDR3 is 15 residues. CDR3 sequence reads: CSVSSLTGGNTEAFF. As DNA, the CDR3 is TGCAGCGTTTCCTCCCTTACAGGGGGGAACACTGAAGCTTTCTTT.

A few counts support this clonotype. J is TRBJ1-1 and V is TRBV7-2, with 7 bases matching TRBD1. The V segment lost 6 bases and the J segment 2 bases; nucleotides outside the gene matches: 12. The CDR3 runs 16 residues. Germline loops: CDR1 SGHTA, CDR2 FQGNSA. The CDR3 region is CASSWEPRGRNTEAFF. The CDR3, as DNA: TGTGCCAGCAGTTGGGAACCGAGGGGGCGCAACACTGAAGCTTTCTTT.

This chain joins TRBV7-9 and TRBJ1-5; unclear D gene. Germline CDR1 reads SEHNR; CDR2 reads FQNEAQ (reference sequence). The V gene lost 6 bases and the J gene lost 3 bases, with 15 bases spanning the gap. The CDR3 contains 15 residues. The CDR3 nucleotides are TGTGCCAGCAGTCCCGCGGGGAGCAACAATCAGCCCCAGCATTTT. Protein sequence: CASSPAGSNNQPQHF.

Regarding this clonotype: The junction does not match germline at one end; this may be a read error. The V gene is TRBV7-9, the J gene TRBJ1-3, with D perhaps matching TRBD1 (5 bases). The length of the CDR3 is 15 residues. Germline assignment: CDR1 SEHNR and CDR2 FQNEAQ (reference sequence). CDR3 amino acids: CASSHGAGSGNTIYF. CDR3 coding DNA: TGCGCCAGCAGCCATGGGGCCGGCTCTGGAAACACCATATATTTT.

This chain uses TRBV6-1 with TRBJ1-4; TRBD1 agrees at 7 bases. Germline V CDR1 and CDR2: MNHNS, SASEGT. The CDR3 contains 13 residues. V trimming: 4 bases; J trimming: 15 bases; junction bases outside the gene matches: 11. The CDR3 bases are TGTGCCAGCAGTGGGACAGGACTAGGAAGATTGTTTTTT. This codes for CASSGTGLGRLFF.

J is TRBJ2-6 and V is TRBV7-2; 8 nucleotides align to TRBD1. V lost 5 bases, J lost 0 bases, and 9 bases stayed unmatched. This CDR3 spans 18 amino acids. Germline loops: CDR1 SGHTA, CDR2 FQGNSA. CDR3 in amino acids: CASSPSGTGSSGANVLTF. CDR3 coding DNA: TGTGCCAGCAGCCCCTCCGGGACAGGCAGCTCTGGGGCCAACGTCCTGACTTTC.

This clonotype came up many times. The CDR3: CASTPVRTPGEKLFF. The CDR3 DNA is TGTGCCAGCACCCCTGTTAGGACCCCCGGTGAAAAACTGTTTTTT. J is TRBJ1-4 and V is TRBV7-9; D is unresolved. Germline V gene lookup returns CDR1 SEHNR and CDR2 FQNEAQ (reference sequence). The CDR3 has 15 residues. V was shortened by 7 bases and J by 7 bases, with 19 bases between the two germline ends.

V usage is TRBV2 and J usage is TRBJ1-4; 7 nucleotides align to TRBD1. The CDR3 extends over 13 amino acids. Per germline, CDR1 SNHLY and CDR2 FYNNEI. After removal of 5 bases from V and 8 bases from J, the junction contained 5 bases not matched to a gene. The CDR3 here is CASSIETGEKLFF. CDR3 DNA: TGTGCCAGCAGTATCGAGACAGGGGAAAAACTGTTTTTT.

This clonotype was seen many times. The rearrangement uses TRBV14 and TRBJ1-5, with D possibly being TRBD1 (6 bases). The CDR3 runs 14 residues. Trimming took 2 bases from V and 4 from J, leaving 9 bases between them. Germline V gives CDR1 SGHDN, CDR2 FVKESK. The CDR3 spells CASSQQGTNQPQHF. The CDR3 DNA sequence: TGTGCCAGCAGCCAACAGGGGACAAATCAGCCCCAGCATTTT.

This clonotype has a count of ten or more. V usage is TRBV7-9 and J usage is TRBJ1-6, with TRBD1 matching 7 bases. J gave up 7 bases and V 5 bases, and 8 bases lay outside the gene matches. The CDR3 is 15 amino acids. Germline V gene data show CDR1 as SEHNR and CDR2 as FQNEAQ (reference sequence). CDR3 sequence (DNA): TGTGCCAGCAGCCCGCGACAGGGCGCGAATTCACCCCTCCACTTT. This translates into CASSPRQGANSPLHF.

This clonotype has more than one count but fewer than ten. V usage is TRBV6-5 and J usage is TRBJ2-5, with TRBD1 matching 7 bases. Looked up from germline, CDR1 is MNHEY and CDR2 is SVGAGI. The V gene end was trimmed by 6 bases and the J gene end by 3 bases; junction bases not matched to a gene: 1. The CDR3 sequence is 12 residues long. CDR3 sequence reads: CASRGTEETQYF. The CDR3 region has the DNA TGTGCCAGCAGAGGGACAGAAGAGACCCAGTACTTC.